A selection of T cell receptor beta chains follows, all from one sample in a study of T cells of healthy individuals. Using its own MiXCR run on the 5' RACE reads, TCRdb lists one record per CDR3 protein. This sample has more than 85,000 distinct CDR3 sequences, with roughly 18% found just once. Receptor source: a human donor in good health. Both conserved end residues are part of each CDR3. A D gene is named only where the DNA matches it firmly. Where a row states a size, it is once, few, many or the class of an expanded clone; other rows omit it.

J gene: TRBJ1-2
V gene: TRBV20-1
clone size: few
D gene: TRBD1
CDR3 DNA: TGCAGTGCTTACGATCGACAGGGAAAGAACTATGGCTACACCTTC
CDR3 protein: CSAYDRQGKNYGYTF

J gene: TRBJ2-7
V gene: TRBV7-2
clone size: few
D gene: .
CDR3 DNA: TGTGCCAGCAGCAGATATCGCGGTTACGAGCAGTACTTC
CDR3 protein: CASSRYRGYEQYF

J gene: TRBJ2-3
V gene: TRBV10-3
clone size: .
D gene: TRBD2
CDR3 DNA: TGTGCCATCAACAAGGGAGCACCGGGACTAGCGGGGCCTAGCACAGATACGCAGTATTTT
CDR3 protein: CAINKGAPGLAGPSTDTQYF

J gene: TRBJ1-3
V gene: TRBV4-2
clone size: .
D gene: .
CDR3 DNA: TGTGCCAGCAGTCCCGAACGGCGGACCATATATTTT
CDR3 protein: CASSPERRTIYF

J gene: TRBJ2-3
V gene: TRBV12-3/TRBV12-4
clone size: few
D gene: .
CDR3 DNA: TGTGCCAGCAGTTTAGATTTGAAGGCGGTCACAGATACGCAGTATTTT
CDR3 protein: CASSLDLKAVTDTQYF

J gene: TRBJ2-7
V gene: TRBV12-3/TRBV12-4
clone size: .
D gene: .
CDR3 DNA: TGTGCCAGCAGTTCACGCGACGAGCAGTACTTC
CDR3 protein: CASSSRDEQYF

J gene: TRBJ1-1
V gene: TRBV5-1
clone size: few
D gene: .
CDR3 DNA: TGCGCCAGCAGGAGGACAGACACTGAAGCTTTCTTT
CDR3 protein: CASRRTDTEAFF

J gene: TRBJ2-3
V gene: TRBV28
clone size: .
D gene: TRBD2
CDR3 DNA: TGTGCCAGCAGTTTAATGGTTCTAGCGGGAACAGATACGCAGTATTTT
CDR3 protein: CASSLMVLAGTDTQYF

J gene: TRBJ2-2
V gene: TRBV10-2
clone size: many
D gene: .
CDR3 DNA: TGCGCCAGCACCGAAAGCGTGTCCGGGGAGCTGTTTTTT
CDR3 protein: CASTESVSGELFF

J gene: TRBJ2-1
V gene: TRBV10-3
clone size: .
D gene: .
CDR3 DNA: TGTGCCATCAGTGAGGGTCGAGGGTTGCGGGATGAGCAGTTCTTC
CDR3 protein: CAISEGRGLRDEQFF

J gene: TRBJ2-3
V gene: TRBV10-3
clone size: .
D gene: .
CDR3 DNA: TGTGCCATCAGTGACCCGGACGAGAAGCAGTATTTT
CDR3 protein: CAISDPDEKQYF

J gene: TRBJ1-1
V gene: TRBV7-2
clone size: many
D gene: .
CDR3 DNA: TGTGCCAGCAGCTTACTGGGCTTGGGCTATAAGGGTGAAGCTTTCTTT
CDR3 protein: CASSLLGLGYKGEAFF

J gene: TRBJ2-2
V gene: TRBV20-1
clone size: once
D gene: .
CDR3 DNA: TGCAGTGCTAGGGGAGTCACCGGGGAGCTGTTTTTT
CDR3 protein: CSARGVTGELFF

J gene: TRBJ2-1
V gene: TRBV4-3
clone size: .
D gene: TRBD2
CDR3 DNA: TGCGCCAGCAGCCAAGTACCAGGGGGACTAGCGGGAGCTAATGAGCAGTTCTTC
CDR3 protein: CASSQVPGGLAGANEQFF

J gene: TRBJ2-1
V gene: TRBV7-9
clone size: many
D gene: TRBD1
CDR3 DNA: TGTGCCAGCAGCTCAGCCTGGGACAGCTCCTACAATGAGCAGTTCTTC
CDR3 protein: CASSSAWDSSYNEQFF

J gene: TRBJ2-5
V gene: TRBV6-2/TRBV6-3
clone size: .
D gene: .
CDR3 DNA: TGTGCCAGCAACCGGGACACCCAAGAGACCCAGTACTTC
CDR3 protein: CASNRDTQETQYF

J gene: TRBJ1-2
V gene: TRBV29-1
clone size: many
D gene: .
CDR3 DNA: TGCAGCGTTGCAACTGGCTACACCTTC
CDR3 protein: CSVATGYTF

J gene: TRBJ2-2
V gene: TRBV10-3
clone size: few
D gene: TRBD2
CDR3 DNA: TGTGCCATCCGAGACTTGGTAGCGGGAGACACCGGGGAGCTGTTTTTT
CDR3 protein: CAIRDLVAGDTGELFF

J gene: TRBJ1-1
V gene: TRBV10-3
clone size: .
D gene: .
CDR3 DNA: TGTGCCATCGGTAAAGGGGTAGACACTGAAGCTTTCTTT
CDR3 protein: CAIGKGVDTEAFF

J gene: TRBJ2-2
V gene: TRBV7-2
clone size: .
D gene: .
CDR3 DNA: TGTGCCAGCAGCTTTGGGGCAGGGATCGACACCGGGGAGCTGTTTTTT
CDR3 protein: CASSFGAGIDTGELFF

J gene: TRBJ2-3
V gene: TRBV7-2
clone size: many
D gene: .
CDR3 DNA: TGTGCCAGCAGCTTTGGTTGGGGGGGCCCAGATACGCAGTATTTT
CDR3 protein: CASSFGWGGPDTQYF

J gene: TRBJ2-5
V gene: TRBV7-2
clone size: few
D gene: .
CDR3 DNA: TGTGCCAGCAGCTTATCCAACCAAGAGACCCAGTACTTC
CDR3 protein: CASSLSNQETQYF

J gene: TRBJ1-1
V gene: TRBV7-3
clone size: few
D gene: TRBD1
CDR3 DNA: TGTGCCAGCAGCTGGGACAGGGTAGGAAAAGCTTTCTTT
CDR3 protein: CASSWDRVGKAFF

J gene: TRBJ2-3
V gene: TRBV29-1
clone size: many
D gene: .
CDR3 DNA: TGCAGCGTTGAAGACCCTAGCGGCACAGATACGCAGTATTTT
CDR3 protein: CSVEDPSGTDTQYF

J gene: TRBJ1-6
V gene: TRBV20-1
clone size: few
D gene: .
CDR3 DNA: TGCAGTGCTCCTAGACAGTTTGAGAATTCACCCCTCCACTTT
CDR3 protein: CSAPRQFENSPLHF

J gene: TRBJ2-7
V gene: TRBV20-1
clone size: .
D gene: .
CDR3 DNA: TGCAGTGCTCAGGACCGCTCCTACGAGCAGTACTTC
CDR3 protein: CSAQDRSYEQYF

J gene: TRBJ2-7
V gene: TRBV20-1
clone size: .
D gene: TRBD1
CDR3 DNA: TGCAGTGCTAGAGATGAGGCAGGGGGTCACTACGAGCAGTACTTC
CDR3 protein: CSARDEAGGHYEQYF

J gene: TRBJ2-7
V gene: TRBV5-5
clone size: .
D gene: TRBD2
CDR3 DNA: TGTGCCAGCAGCTGGGCCGGGACTAGAGACCGCGAGCAGTACTTC
CDR3 protein: CASSWAGTRDREQYF

J gene: TRBJ2-6
V gene: TRBV3-1
clone size: many
D gene: .
CDR3 DNA: TGTGCCAGCAGCCAAGATAGACACTCTGGGGCCAACGTCCTGACTTTC
CDR3 protein: CASSQDRHSGANVLTF

J gene: TRBJ2-7
V gene: TRBV11-2
clone size: few
D gene: .
CDR3 DNA: TGTGCCAGCAGCTCCACTGCCCTGGGGGGCGGGAGTATGTACGAGCAGTACTTC
CDR3 protein: CASSSTALGGGSMYEQYF

J gene: TRBJ1-5
V gene: TRBV5-1
clone size: .
D gene: TRBD1
CDR3 DNA: TGCGCCAGCAGCAACGGGACAGGGGATTATAGCAATCAGCCCCAGCATTTT
CDR3 protein: CASSNGTGDYSNQPQHF

J gene: TRBJ2-5
V gene: TRBV6-1
clone size: many
D gene: TRBD2
CDR3 DNA: TGTGCCACAGGTACCCCTAGCGGGGGGTCAGAGACCCAGTACTTC
CDR3 protein: CATGTPSGGSETQYF

J gene: TRBJ2-7
V gene: TRBV5-6
clone size: many
D gene: TRBD1
CDR3 DNA: TGTGCCAGCAGCAGGACAGGGGCCTCCTACGAGCAGTACTTC
CDR3 protein: CASSRTGASYEQYF

J gene: TRBJ1-1
V gene: TRBV29-1
clone size: many
D gene: TRBD1
CDR3 DNA: TGCAGCGTTAGGGACAGACTAAACACTGAAGCTTTCTTT
CDR3 protein: CSVRDRLNTEAFF

J gene: TRBJ2-3
V gene: TRBV3-1
clone size: many
D gene: .
CDR3 DNA: TGTGCCAGCTCCCAACCACCTTCAGATACGCAGTATTTT
CDR3 protein: CASSQPPSDTQYF

J gene: TRBJ2-7
V gene: TRBV10-3
clone size: few
D gene: .
CDR3 DNA: TGTGCCATCAGTCCCAACATTCCTTGGGAGCAGTACTTC
CDR3 protein: CAISPNIPWEQYF

J gene: TRBJ1-1
V gene: TRBV6-5
clone size: few
D gene: .
CDR3 DNA: TGTGCCAGCAGTTACGTTAGGGATGGCGCAGCTTTCTTT
CDR3 protein: CASSYVRDGAAFF

J gene: TRBJ1-1
V gene: TRBV28
clone size: many
D gene: .
CDR3 DNA: TGTGCCAGCAGGCGGCAGGTTCCCGAAGCTTTCTTT
CDR3 protein: CASRRQVPEAFF

J gene: TRBJ2-5
V gene: TRBV25-1
clone size: few
D gene: TRBD1
CDR3 DNA: TGTGCCAGCAGTGCGGGACAGGGGGTAGAGACCCAGTACTTC
CDR3 protein: CASSAGQGVETQYF

J gene: TRBJ1-1
V gene: TRBV10-3
clone size: .
D gene: .
CDR3 DNA: TGTGCCATCAGTGAAGCGTCCGCCCCGGGGGGCAACACTGAAGCTTTCTTT
CDR3 protein: CAISEASAPGGNTEAFF

J gene: TRBJ2-2
V gene: TRBV15
clone size: .
D gene: TRBD1
CDR3 DNA: TGTGCCACGACGACAGGGGACTACACCGGGGAGCTGTTTTTT
CDR3 protein: CATTTGDYTGELFF

J gene: TRBJ2-3
V gene: TRBV7-2
clone size: .
D gene: .
CDR3 DNA: TGTGCCAGCAGCTGGGGCCCTGGGGGCACAGATACGCAGTATTTT
CDR3 protein: CASSWGPGGTDTQYF

J gene: TRBJ1-6
V gene: TRBV7-9
clone size: .
D gene: .
CDR3 DNA: TGTGCCAGCAGCTCCCCTAGGACTGGGAGGAATTCACCCCTCCACTTT
CDR3 protein: CASSSPRTGRNSPLHF

J gene: TRBJ2-1
V gene: TRBV2
clone size: once
D gene: TRBD2
CDR3 DNA: TGTGCCAGTGGGGGACTAGCGGGGTACAATGAGCAGTTCTTC
CDR3 protein: CASGGLAGYNEQFF

J gene: TRBJ2-5
V gene: TRBV20-1
clone size: few
D gene: TRBD2
CDR3 DNA: TGCAGTGCTAGCCCCCACCCCGGGACTATCCAAGAGACCCAGTACTTC
CDR3 protein: CSASPHPGTIQETQYF

J gene: TRBJ2-2
V gene: TRBV20-1
clone size: .
D gene: .
CDR3 DNA: TGCAGTGCTAGAGATCAGGAACACTCGAACACCGGGGAGCTGTTTTTT
CDR3 protein: CSARDQEHSNTGELFF

J gene: TRBJ2-3
V gene: TRBV5-5
clone size: many
D gene: .
CDR3 DNA: TGTGCCAGCAGCTTGTGGGCAGATACGCAGTATTTT
CDR3 protein: CASSLWADTQYF

J gene: TRBJ1-2
V gene: TRBV20-1
clone size: many
D gene: TRBD1
CDR3 DNA: TGCAGTGCTAGAGATCCTCTCCGGGACAGGAATGTCTATGGCTACACCTTC
CDR3 protein: CSARDPLRDRNVYGYTF

J gene: TRBJ2-7
V gene: TRBV15
clone size: few
D gene: TRBD1
CDR3 DNA: TGTGCCACCAGCAAGGACAGGTTCGGCTACGAGCAGTACTTC
CDR3 protein: CATSKDRFGYEQYF

J gene: TRBJ2-5
V gene: TRBV4-3
clone size: few
D gene: TRBD2
CDR3 DNA: TGCGCCAGCAGCCAAGATAGGAGGGAGGGCCGGGAGACCCAGTACTTC
CDR3 protein: CASSQDRREGRETQYF

J gene: TRBJ1-2
V gene: TRBV5-1
clone size: .
D gene: .
CDR3 DNA: TGCGCCAGCAGCCGGGCCCTTAACTATGGCTACACCTTC
CDR3 protein: CASSRALNYGYTF

J gene: TRBJ1-1
V gene: TRBV2
clone size: .
D gene: TRBD1
CDR3 DNA: TGTGCCAGCAGTGAAACGGACAGGCTGAACACTGAAGCTTTCTTT
CDR3 protein: CASSETDRLNTEAFF

J gene: TRBJ2-1
V gene: TRBV2
clone size: .
D gene: TRBD2
CDR3 DNA: TGTGCCAGCATGGCTAGCGGGGGGCCGGGATACAATGAGCAGTTCTTC
CDR3 protein: CASMASGGPGYNEQFF

J gene: TRBJ2-7
V gene: TRBV14
clone size: few
D gene: .
CDR3 DNA: TGTGCCAGCAGCCCCTACCGCAGGGGCCTATACGAGCAGTACTTC
CDR3 protein: CASSPYRRGLYEQYF

J gene: TRBJ1-6
V gene: TRBV6-2/TRBV6-3
clone size: .
D gene: .
CDR3 DNA: TGTGCCAGCACGCGGGGGGATTCACCCCTCCACTTT
CDR3 protein: CASTRGDSPLHF

J gene: TRBJ2-7
V gene: TRBV10-3
clone size: .
D gene: .
CDR3 DNA: TGTGCCATCACTGATGACAACGAGCAGTACTTC
CDR3 protein: CAITDDNEQYF

J gene: TRBJ2-1
V gene: TRBV6-2/TRBV6-3
clone size: .
D gene: TRBD2
CDR3 DNA: TGTGCCAGCCTGAGCGGGGGGGCCTACAATGAGCAGTTCTTC
CDR3 protein: CASLSGGAYNEQFF

J gene: TRBJ2-1
V gene: TRBV27
clone size: few
D gene: .
CDR3 DNA: TGTGCCAGCAGTTTTGCGGGCGCTGCCTACAATGAGCAGTTCTTC
CDR3 protein: CASSFAGAAYNEQFF

J gene: TRBJ2-5
V gene: TRBV7-2
clone size: .
D gene: .
CDR3 DNA: TGTGCCAGCAGCCCGGTGGGGGGACCGATAGTGTCCCAGTACTTC
CDR3 protein: CASSPVGGPIVSQYF

J gene: TRBJ1-2
V gene: TRBV29-1
clone size: many
D gene: .
CDR3 DNA: TGCAGCGTTGAAGGGCGGGACGGGGGCGGCTACACCTTC
CDR3 protein: CSVEGRDGGGYTF